This TCR beta chain was retrieved from a study of blood T cell repertoires in COVID-19. Whole-study context: The study drew acute and convalescent COVID-19 samples from the United States, Italy and Spain.

Per germline, CDR1 SGDLS and CDR2 YYNGEE. Trimming pared 1 base from V and 5 bases from J, leaving 13 bases between. CDR3 length equals 15 residues. Clones were sequenced by immunoSEQ multiplex PCR, and TCRdb holds only the in-frame ones, with some missing. This table has more than 200,000 clones, about 83% appearing once. The chain is built from TRBV9 and TRBJ2-1; possible D gene TRBD1, 6 bases. Sequencing input: peripheral blood. This TCR was sampled from a woman between 45 and 60 years old with acute or convalescent COVID-19. CDR3 loop: CASSVSGAPNNEQFF. In nucleotides, the CDR3 is TGTGCCAGCAGCGTATCAGGGGCCCCAAACAATGAGCAGTTCTTC.